The 25 T cell receptor beta chains presented below share a single source sample, sequenced in a study of T cell responses to AZD1222 COVID-19 vaccine. Repertoires were generated with immunoSEQ multiplex PCR, while TCRdb's copy carries only in-frame clones and drops some. Among 150,000 or so clones listed, 85% to 95% were seen once. The starting material was peripheral blood, obtained on day 0 of AZD1222 vaccination. The receptors shown here come from an adult in good health.

The rearrangement uses TRBV5-1 and TRBJ2-3; no clear D gene. Germline V CDR1 and CDR2: SGHRS, YFSETQ. The CDR3 is 13 amino acids. V was pared by 4 bases and J by 3 bases, with 9 bases between. In nucleotides, the CDR3 is TGCGCCAGCAGCGCCTCCGGGACAGATACGCAGTATTTT. Protein: CASSASGTDTQYF.

This clone was seen only a few times. The gene calls are TRBV12-5 and TRBJ1-2; D is ambiguous. The CDR3 extends over 14 amino acids. The V end was cut by 1 base, the J end by 4 bases, with 10 bases between. Germline V gives CDR1 LGHNT, CDR2 FRNRAP. For the CDR3, the DNA is TGTGCTAGTGGTTTGGAGGGAACCGCCTATGGCTACACCTTC. Its protein product is CASGLEGTAYGYTF.

This rearrangement joins TRBV18 to TRBJ1-2, with no clear D. The germline V gene encodes CDR1 KGHSH and CDR2 LQKENI. The CDR3 is 13 amino acids. V was trimmed by 1 base and J by 7 bases, leaving 10 bases between them. In nucleotides, the CDR3 is TGTGCCAGCTCACCACGTGAAAGGGCTGGCTACACCTTC. Its protein product is CASSPRERAGYTF.

V usage is TRBV12-3 or TRBV12-4 and J usage is TRBJ2-7; no clear D gene. This CDR3 is 12 amino acids long. V was pared by 7 bases and J by 1 base, with 8 bases between. CDR3 nucleotides: TGTGCCAGCAAAGGCAGGTCCTACGAGCAGTACTTC. This encodes CASKGRSYEQYF.

J is TRBJ1-4 and V is TRBV11-2; D remains unclear. Germline values: CDR1 SGHAT, CDR2 FQNNGV. The CDR3 covers 15 residues. Trimming cost V 3 bases and J 0 bases, with 8 bases left between them. The CDR3 nucleotides read TGTGCCAGCAGCTTCAGTGGCGCAACTAATGAAAAACTGTTTTTT. Translation: CASSFSGATNEKLFF.

The count of this clone is one. The V gene is TRBV4-2, the J gene TRBJ1-2, with 7 bases matching TRBD1. The CDR3 length is 15 residues. Germline CDR1 LGHNA, CDR2 YNFKEQ. V was clipped by 0 bases and J by 7 bases; unmatched bases: 8. This CDR3 reads CASSQDHQGGIGYTF. CDR3 sequence (DNA): TGTGCCAGCAGCCAAGATCACCAAGGGGGCATTGGCTACACCTTC.

The rearrangement joins TRBV27 to TRBJ1-1; D call uncertain. Germline values: CDR1 MNHEY, CDR2 SMNVEV (reference sequence). The ends were cut back, 5 bases at V and 3 bases at J, with 16 bases in the middle. The CDR3 extends over 15 amino acids. CDR3 region: CASSPTPERDTEAFF. As DNA, the CDR3 is TGTGCCAGCAGTCCTACCCCCGAGAGGGACACTGAAGCTTTCTTT.

The chain combines TRBV4-1 with TRBJ1-2; no definite D call. The CDR3 has 12 amino acids. The ends were cut back, 0 bases at V and 8 bases at J, with 7 bases in the middle. CDR1 is MGHRA, CDR2 YSYEKL, per germline. The CDR3, as DNA: TGCGCCAGCAGCCAAGAGGCCTTCGGCTACACCTTC. Translation: CASSQEAFGYTF.

V and J are TRBV28 and TRBJ1-1; 8 positions agree with TRBD1. This CDR3 comprises 15 residues. Germline-derived CDR1 and CDR2 are MDHEN and SYDVKM. Trimming removed 5 bases from V and 1 base from J; junction bases left unmatched: 6. CDR3 coding DNA: TGTGCCAGCAGTACCAGACAGGGGACGAACACTGAAGCTTTCTTT. Amino acid sequence: CASSTRQGTNTEAFF.

The chain joins TRBV6-4 to TRBJ1-2; D perhaps matches TRBD1 (6 bases). Per germline, CDR1 MRHNA and CDR2 SNTAGT. The CDR3 runs to 17 residues. Trimming removed 0 bases from V and 4 bases from J, with 18 bases in between. CDR3 amino acids: CASSDSSRGRGAYGYTF. CDR3 nucleotides: TGTGCCAGCAGTGACTCGAGTCGAGGCAGGGGTGCCTATGGCTACACCTTC.

The chain employs TRBV30 and TRBJ1-5, with 7 bases aligning to TRBD1. V dropped 2 bases and J dropped 1; count of bases not matched to a gene: 2. The CDR3 is 14 amino acids. CDR1 and CDR2 (germline): GTSNPN, SVGIG (reference sequence). CDR3 DNA sequence: TGTGCCTGGAGTTACAGGGGAAGCAATCAGCCCCAGCATTTT. Protein sequence: CAWSYRGSNQPQHF.

This chain uses TRBV14 with TRBJ2-1; no firm D call. The CDR3 sequence is 16 residues long. Germline V CDR1 and CDR2: SGHDN, FVKESK. V was shortened by 1 base and J by 7 bases, with 17 bases between the two germline ends. CDR3 DNA: TGTGCCAGCAGCCAAGCTCGCGGCGTTTTCGAGAATGAGCAGTTCTTC. Translated, it gives CASSQARGVFENEQFF.

The gene calls are TRBV6-2 or TRBV6-3 and TRBJ2-4, with D uncertain. In germline, CDR1 is MNHEY, CDR2 SVGEGT. The CDR3 is 16 amino acids. Trimming shortened V by 3 bases and J by 0 bases, and 12 bases separated the two germline ends. The CDR3 sequence: CASSYSPPEAKNIQYF. CDR3 coding DNA: TGTGCCAGCAGTTATTCCCCCCCAGAAGCCAAAAACATTCAGTACTTC.

This clone was seen only once. The rearrangement links TRBV10-3 to TRBJ1-1; TRBD1 matches at 9 bases. Germline assignment: CDR1 ENHRY and CDR2 SYGVKD. V shed 1 base, J shed 4 bases, and the junction held 4 bases outside the gene matches. CDR3 size: 15 residues. This CDR3 is CAISEYGQGTTEAFF. Written as DNA, the CDR3 is TGTGCCATCAGTGAGTACGGACAGGGGACCACTGAAGCTTTCTTT.

The chain recombines TRBV12-3 or TRBV12-4 with TRBJ1-1; 8 nucleotides line up with TRBD1. The CDR3 runs to 13 residues. After removal of 7 bases from V and 4 bases from J, the junction contained 5 bases not matched to a gene. In nucleotides, the CDR3 is TGTGCCAGCACCCTCGACAGGGGCACTGAAGCTTTCTTT. It is translated as CASTLDRGTEAFF.

This chain connects TRBV12-5 to TRBJ1-2, with a tentative D call TRBD1 (6 bases). Germline assignment: CDR1 LGHNT and CDR2 FRNRAP. V was clipped by 0 bases and J by 7 bases, with 12 bases between them. The CDR3 extends over 14 amino acids. The CDR3 nucleotides are TGTGCTAGTGGTTTGGTAACAGGGATAGGTGGCTACACCTTC. It specifies CASGLVTGIGGYTF.

The V and J genes are TRBV24-1 and TRBJ2-3, with a possible D match to TRBD1 (6 bases). The CDR3 length is 15 residues. Germline values: CDR1 KGHDR, CDR2 SFDVKD. Trimming removed 2 bases from V and 3 bases from J, with 11 bases in between. CDR3: CATSDSDRFTDTQYF. Here the CDR3 DNA reads TGTGCCACCAGTGATTCGGACAGATTTACAGATACGCAGTATTTT.

The table lists this clone with a count of one. V usage is TRBV11-1 and J usage is TRBJ1-4; possibly TRBD1 for D (5 bases). CDR1 is SGHAT and CDR2 is FQDESV in the germline V gene (reference sequence). Deletions cut 3 bases from V and 7 bases from J, with 18 bases between. The CDR3 has 16 residues. The CDR3 region has the DNA TGTGCCAGCAGCTTTGGACGGGGGATAAGGGGTGAAAAACTGTTTTTT. Its protein product is CASSFGRGIRGEKLFF.

This chain uses TRBV15 with TRBJ2-3; possibly TRBD1 for D (5 bases). Germline values: CDR1 LNHNV, CDR2 YYDKDF (reference sequence). Trimming pared 1 base from V and 1 base from J, leaving 12 bases between. The CDR3 covers 16 residues. Here the CDR3 reads CATSRVQGRGTDTQYF. CDR3 nucleotides: TGTGCCACCAGCAGAGTCCAGGGTCGGGGCACAGATACGCAGTATTTT.

The gene calls are TRBV4-1 and TRBJ2-1; tentative D call: TRBD1 (6 bases). The CDR3 sequence is 13 residues long. Germline loops: CDR1 MGHRA, CDR2 YSYEKL. The V and J ends lost 8 bases and 5 bases respectively, with 13 bases between them. CDR3: CASGTGTNNEQFF. CDR3 coding DNA: TGCGCCAGCGGGACCGGGACAAACAATGAGCAGTTCTTC.

The count of this clone is one. This chain links TRBV27 with TRBJ1-1, with D unclear. CDR1 is MNHEY, CDR2 SMNVEV, per germline (reference sequence). Between the trimmed V and J ends, which lost 2 bases and 1 base, there was a span of 8 bases. This CDR3 has 14 amino acids. CDR3 amino acids: CASSLSWANTEAFF. CDR3 DNA: TGTGCCAGCAGTTTAAGTTGGGCGAACACTGAAGCTTTCTTT.

The chain has TRBV5-4 and TRBJ1-1; TRBD1 might be the D (5 bases). Germline V lookup: CDR1 SGHNT, CDR2 YYREEE (reference sequence). The CDR3 covers 14 residues. V shed 1 base and J shed 3 bases, with 10 bases lying between them. CDR3 sequence (DNA): TGTGCCAGCAGCTTGTCGGGGCTTGACACTGAAGCTTTCTTT. Protein product: CASSLSGLDTEAFF.

J is TRBJ1-1 and V is TRBV11-2; no reliable D call. Germline lookup yields CDR1 SGHAT and CDR2 FQNNGV. V was cut by 3 bases and J by 1 base, with 6 bases left in between. CDR3 length: 13 amino acids. CDR3 in DNA: TGTGCCAGCAGCTTGGTAGGGAACACTGAAGCTTTCTTT. Translated: CASSLVGNTEAFF.

The chain uses TRBV18 and TRBJ2-7; D not resolved. The CDR3 runs 13 residues. The germline V and J ends were trimmed by 5 bases and 2 bases, with 10 bases remaining between them. CDR1 is KGHSH and CDR2 is LQKENI in the germline V gene. The DNA of the CDR3 is TGTGCCAGCTCAGCGGCGAAAACCTACGAGCAGTACTTC. Translation: CASSAAKTYEQYF.

The chain links TRBV7-8 to TRBJ2-1; 7 bases align to TRBD2. V lost 2 bases to trimming and J lost 3 bases; unmatched junction nucleotides: 4. Per germline, CDR1 SGHVS and CDR2 FQNEAQ. This CDR3 region has 15 residues. In DNA form, the CDR3 reads TGTGCCAGCAGCTTACCCAGCGGGGACTACAATGAGCAGTTCTTC. This sequence encodes CASSLPSGDYNEQFF.